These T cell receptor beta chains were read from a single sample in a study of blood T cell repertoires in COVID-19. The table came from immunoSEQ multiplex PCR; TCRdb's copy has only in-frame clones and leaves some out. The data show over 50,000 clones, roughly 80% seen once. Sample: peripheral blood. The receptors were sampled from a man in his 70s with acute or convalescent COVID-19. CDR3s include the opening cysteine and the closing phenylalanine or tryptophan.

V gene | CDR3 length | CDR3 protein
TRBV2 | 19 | CASSEGPGTSGKRYNEQFF
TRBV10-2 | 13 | CASSESPGETQYF
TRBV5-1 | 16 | CASSLFAQANTGELFF
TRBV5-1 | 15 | CASSLAGSGANVLTF
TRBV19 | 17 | CASSIDHAPASANVLTF
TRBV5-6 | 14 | CASRKQGGGYEQYF
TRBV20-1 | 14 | CSASVMTGDYGYTF
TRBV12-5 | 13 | CASGLLTNTEAFF
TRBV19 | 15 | CASSIARGESYEQYF
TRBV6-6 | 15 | CASSYGRAVTDTQYF
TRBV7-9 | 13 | CASSLGRGYGYTF
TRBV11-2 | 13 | CATVLGLANEQFF
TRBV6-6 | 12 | CASSYGTGEAFF
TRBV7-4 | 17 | CASSLVGGQEGGETQYF
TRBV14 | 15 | CASSRWGTGEETQYF
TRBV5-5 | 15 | CASSLGVALNYGYTF
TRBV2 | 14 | CASSEARGGYIQYF
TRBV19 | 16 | CASSIQGTGGNQPQHF